This entry lists 14 T cell receptor beta chains sequenced from one sample in a study of shared clonotypes between healthy human individuals. CD45RO-negative CD8 cells positively selected for CCR7 made up the naive population, which excluded terminally differentiated effector memory CD45RA+ cells. Using immunoSEQ multiplex PCR, the repertoire was profiled, and TCRdb retains in-frame clones only, with some absent. The data hold 2 million to 2.5 million clones, with 85% to 95% observed a single time. The sequenced material came from naive CD8+ T cells from PBMCs. These receptors were collected from a young man in good health. Some clones in this sample may be carry-over from other donors' samples.

This clone occurred once. V is TRBV4-3 and J is TRBJ2-7, with TRBD1 as a possible D gene (6 bases). Germline V gene data show CDR1 as LGHNA and CDR2 as YSLEER. The CDR3 covers 15 residues. The ends were cut back, 1 base at V and 9 bases at J, with 19 bases in the middle. CDR3 sequence: CASSQGDTTGLRQYF. The CDR3 nucleotides read TGCGCCAGCAGCCAAGGGGACACCACAGGACTGAGGCAGTACTTC.

The chain carries TRBV7-9 and TRBJ1-1; tentative D call: TRBD1 (6 bases). In germline, CDR1 is SEHNR, CDR2 FQNEAQ (reference sequence). Trimming took off 6 bases at V and 5 bases at J, with 16 bases between the two ends. CDR3 length: 14 amino acids. CDR3 DNA sequence: TGTGCCAGCAGATTTGACGGGGGCTGGACTGAAGCTTTCTTT. Translating gives CASRFDGGWTEAFF.

The chain employs TRBV7-9 and TRBJ1-5; D gene unclear. This CDR3 region has 15 residues. From germline, CDR1 is SEHNR and CDR2 FQNEAQ (reference sequence). Deletions cut 5 bases from V and 0 bases from J, with 11 bases between. The CDR3 here is CASSPGNYSNQPQHF. CDR3 nucleotides: TGTGCCAGCAGCCCCGGCAATTATAGCAATCAGCCCCAGCATTTT.

The CDR3 is CASSFTAGVADTGELFF. CDR3 in DNA: TGTGCCAGCAGCTTTACAGCGGGAGTAGCGGATACCGGGGAGCTGTTTTTT. The chain is built from TRBV11-2 and TRBJ2-2; 8 bases agree with TRBD2. The CDR3 sequence is 17 residues long. Looked up from germline, CDR1 is SGHAT and CDR2 is FQNNGV. V gave up 3 bases and J gave up 5 bases; unmatched junction bases: 11.

In the case of this clone: Germline and junction disagree at one end, which may indicate a read error. This chain connects TRBV4-3 to TRBJ2-2; possible D gene TRBD1, 6 bases. Germline values: CDR1 LGHNA, CDR2 YSLEER. The CDR3 totals 15 residues. The CDR3 DNA reads as TGCGCCAGCAGACAAGAGGGGGACCTGCTTGGGGAGCTGTTTTTT. Translated, it gives CASRQEGDLLGELFF.

The genes are TRBV4-1 and TRBJ1-4; TRBD1 agrees at 7 bases. Losses at the gene ends were 7 bases for V and 4 bases for J; bases not matched to a gene: 6. The CDR3 has 14 amino acids. Germline CDR1 and CDR2: MGHRA and YSYEKL. The CDR3 nucleotides read TGCGCCAGCAACGCGGGACAGCTTAATGAAAAACTGTTTTTT. Its translation: CASNAGQLNEKLFF.

The chain links TRBV4-1 to TRBJ1-3; no clear D. Trimming removed 0 bases at V and 0 bases at J, with 6 bases between. CDR1 is MGHRA and CDR2 is YSYEKL in the germline V gene. This CDR3 is 15 amino acids long. Here the CDR3 DNA reads TGCGCCAGCAGCCAAGAGACCGTCTCTGGAAACACCATATATTTT. As protein: CASSQETVSGNTIYF.

The V call is TRBV4-3, the J call TRBJ2-1, with 7 bases lining up with TRBD2. The CDR3 spans 17 residues. Germline V lookup: CDR1 LGHNA, CDR2 YSLEER. V lost 0 bases, J lost 10 bases, and 15 bases stayed unmatched. The DNA for the CDR3 is TGCGCCAGCAGCCAAGATATGTGGTGGGTCGGGGAGGGCGAGCAGTTCTTC. As protein: CASSQDMWWVGEGEQFF.

J is TRBJ2-1 and V is TRBV9; D remains unclear. The CDR3 consists of 15 residues. Trimming stripped 0 bases from V and 0 bases from J, with 7 bases between. Per germline, CDR1 SGDLS and CDR2 YYNGEE. CDR3 coding DNA: TGTGCCAGCAGCGTAGCGGGTTACTCCTACAATGAGCAGTTCTTC. Protein product: CASSVAGYSYNEQFF. The full variable domain, with the rest looked up from reference TRBV9 and TRBJ2-1, is DSGVTQTPKHLITATGQRVTLRCSPRSGDLSVYWYQQSLDQGLQFLIQYYNGEERAKGNILERFSAQQFPDLHSELNLSSLELGDSALYFCASSVAGYSYNEQFFGPGTRLTVL.

This clone appeared a single time. V usage is TRBV7-6 and J usage is TRBJ2-2; no clear D. V lost 1 base and J lost 5, with 8 bases in between. There are 14 residues in the CDR3. Germline CDR1 SGHVS, CDR2 FNYEAQ. CDR3 sequence reads: CASSLGSDTGELFF. The CDR3 nucleotides read TGTGCCAGCAGCTTAGGATCGGATACCGGGGAGCTGTTTTTT.

The J gene is TRBJ2-5, the V gene TRBV7-9, with a tentative D call TRBD2 (6 bases). Trimming left V 1 base short and J 2 bases short, with 23 bases between. Looked up from germline, CDR1 is SEHNR and CDR2 is FQNEAQ (reference sequence). This CDR3 region has 19 residues. CDR3 sequence: CASSLVVGLQQITQETQYF. The CDR3, as DNA: TGTGCCAGCAGCTTAGTTGTGGGACTTCAACAAATTACACAAGAGACCCAGTACTTC.

A remark on this clone: At one boundary the junction diverges from the germline segment, which might be a read error. The chain uses TRBV7-8 and TRBJ2-5; TRBD1 matches 10 bases. This CDR3 region has 16 residues. Germline loops: CDR1 SGHVS, CDR2 FQNEAQ. This chain's CDR3 is CASSADRGPEAEIQYF. The CDR3 nucleotides are TGTGCCAGCAGCGCCGACAGGGGGCCGGAGGCGGAGATCCAGTACTTC.

This chain joins TRBV28 and TRBJ2-5; D is possibly TRBD2 (6 bases). CDR1 is MDHEN and CDR2 is SYDVKM in the germline V gene. V was clipped by 6 bases and J by 0 bases, with 17 bases between them. The CDR3 has 16 amino acids. For the CDR3, the DNA is TGTGCCAGCAGCATCGCCGCGGGGCAGTACCAAGAGACCCAGTACTTC. This codes for CASSIAAGQYQETQYF.

The rearrangement joins TRBV15 to TRBJ1-1; 10 bases match TRBD1. The J segment lost 9 bases and the V segment lost 8 bases, leaving 9 bases of the junction unmatched. From germline, CDR1 is LNHNV and CDR2 YYDKDF (reference sequence). CDR3 length: 13 residues. The CDR3 loop reads CATWDRGSFKAFF. CDR3 sequence (DNA): TGTGCCACCTGGGACAGGGGCTCTTTTAAAGCTTTCTTT.